A single sample is the source of the 32 T cell receptor beta chains below, sequenced in a study of cytomegalovirus exposure and HLA in healthy donors. The PCR employed 60 Vbeta primers together with 13 Jbeta primers. Here immunoSEQ multiplex PCR was the method, and the copy in TCRdb shows in-frame clones only, minus some. The sample contains about 150,000 clones, around 80% of which appear only once. Sequenced: PBMCs. Receptors originate from a male donor in good health and CMV-seropositive.

As concerns this clone: A read error may produce the germline difference seen at one junction end. The rearrangement joins TRBV10-3 to TRBJ2-7; TRBD2 matches at 9 bases. CDR3 size: 15 residues. The V gene's germline CDR1 is ENHRY and CDR2 SYGVKD. The CDR3: CASSYRREGLHEQYF. The CDR3 coding sequence is TGTGCCAGCAGTTACCGGCGGGAGGGCCTCCACGAGCAGTACTTC.

This clone was detected only a few times. The gene calls are TRBV6-1 and TRBJ2-7, with 8 bases identical to TRBD2. The germline CDR1 and CDR2 sequences are MNHNS and SASEGT. J gave up 3 bases and V 5 bases, and 6 bases lay outside the gene matches. This CDR3 comprises 14 residues. DNA for the CDR3: TGTGCCAGCAGTCCCGGGGGGGCGCGCTACGAGCAGTACTTC. Protein sequence: CASSPGGARYEQYF.

V gene TRBV9 combines with J gene TRBJ2-5; a possible D gene is TRBD1 (5 bases). The CDR3 length is 14 residues. CDR1 and CDR2 from the germline V gene are SGDLS and YYNGEE. With 0 bases removed from V and 5 bases from J, the gap between germline ends came to 11 bases. CDR3 sequence reads: CASSVVGVGETQYF. The CDR3 DNA follows: TGTGCCAGCAGCGTAGTAGGGGTCGGGGAGACCCAGTACTTC.

This sequence joins TRBV7-9 and TRBJ2-7; no clear D gene. Trimming removed 0 bases at V and 7 bases at J, with 7 bases between. CDR1 is SEHNR, CDR2 FQNEAQ, per germline (reference sequence). CDR3 length: 12 residues. The CDR3 protein is CASSLAAPEQYF. DNA of the CDR3: TGTGCCAGCAGCTTAGCGGCCCCAGAGCAGTACTTC. The full variable domain, with the rest looked up from reference TRBV7-9 and TRBJ2-7, is DTGVSQNPRHKITKRGQNVTFRCDPISEHNRLYWYRQTLGQGPEFLTYFQNEAQLEKSRLLSDRFSAERPKGSFSTLEIQRTEQGDSAMYLCASSLAAPEQYFGPGTRLTVT.

The chain couples TRBV7-9 to TRBJ1-5, with unresolved D. Trimming took 4 bases from V and 7 from J, leaving 14 bases between them. Germline-derived CDR1 and CDR2 are SEHNR and FQNEAQ (reference sequence). The CDR3 runs to 14 residues. The CDR3 protein is CASSSDGLAQPQHF. For the CDR3, the DNA is TGTGCCAGCAGCTCCGACGGGTTAGCGCAGCCCCAGCATTTT.

The V call is TRBV19, the J call TRBJ1-1; D may be TRBD1 (6 bases). Trimming took off 3 bases at V and 2 bases at J, with 16 bases between the two ends. Germline V gene data show CDR1 as LNHDA and CDR2 as SQIVND (reference sequence). This CDR3 contains 16 residues. This chain's CDR3 is CASSIWAGEINTEAFF. The CDR3 DNA is TGTGCCAGTAGTATCTGGGCAGGGGAAATAAACACTGAAGCTTTCTTT.

The chain couples TRBV7-9 to TRBJ1-5, with TRBD1 matching 10 bases. CDR1 SEHNR and CDR2 FQNEAQ come from the germline V gene (reference sequence). V lost 5 bases, J lost 1 base, and 5 bases stayed unmatched. There are 16 residues in the CDR3. CDR3 nucleotide sequence: TGTGCCAGCAGCGACTGGGACAGGGGAAGCAATCAGCCCCAGCATTTT. This encodes CASSDWDRGSNQPQHF.

This clone came up a few times. V gene TRBV29-1 combines with J gene TRBJ2-3; the match to TRBD1 covers 11 bases. Germline V CDR1 and CDR2: SQVTM, ANQGSEA. The CDR3 contains 13 residues. The junction had 4 bases not matched to a gene; V was cut back by 6 bases and J by 5 bases. CDR3 bases: TGCAGCGTGGACAGGGGGCCTATAGATACGCAGTATTTT. This translates into CSVDRGPIDTQYF.

This clone was seen a handful of times. The rearrangement links TRBV5-4 to TRBJ2-7, with TRBD1 matching over 7 bases. The CDR3 spans 19 residues. CDR1 and CDR2 (germline): SGHNT, YYREEE (reference sequence). Trimming took 2 bases from V and 4 from J; bases not matched to a gene: 21. CDR3 region: CASSFPSIVPGQKTYEQYF. The DNA of the CDR3 is TGTGCCAGCAGCTTTCCTTCTATAGTTCCGGGACAGAAAACTTACGAGCAGTACTTC. Combining the CDR3 with reference TRBV5-4 and TRBJ2-7 gives the whole variable domain ETGVTQSPTHLIKTRGQQVTLRCSSQSGHNTVSWYQQALGQGPQFIFQYYREEENGRGNFPPRFSGLQFPNYSSELNVNALELDDSALYLCASSFPSIVPGQKTYEQYFGPGTRLTVT.

Concerning this clone itself: One junction end disagrees with the germline gene, perhaps due to a read error. The chain employs TRBV7-9 and TRBJ2-1, with 7 bases fitting TRBD1. This CDR3 has 11 amino acids. Germline V gives CDR1 SEHNR, CDR2 FQNEAQ (reference sequence). Here the CDR3 DNA reads TGTTCCAGCAGCTTAGGGACAGAGGAGTTCTTC. Its translation is CSSSLGTEEFF.

This clone was recorded a few times. The V and J genes are TRBV11-3 and TRBJ2-7; the D gene is possibly TRBD1 (6 bases). This CDR3 comprises 14 residues. Germline V gene sequence: CDR1 SGHNT, CDR2 YENEEA. Trimming pared 5 bases from V and 0 bases from J, leaving 11 bases between. In nucleotides, the CDR3 is TGTGCCAGCAGCGCTGCGGACAGCTCCTACGAGCAGTACTTC. Translated: CASSAADSSYEQYF.

This rearrangement joins TRBV7-2 to TRBJ2-7; no definite D call. The germline V and J ends were trimmed by 0 bases and 4 bases, with 7 bases remaining between them. The CDR3 length is 13 residues. Germline-derived CDR1 and CDR2 are SGHTA and FQGNSA. CDR3 bases: TGTGCCAGCAGCTTAGCGTTGCGATACGAGCAGTACTTC. It translates to CASSLALRYEQYF.

The chain has TRBV27 and TRBJ1-5; D is unresolved. Between the trimmed V and J ends, which lost 4 bases and 4 bases, there was a span of 8 bases. This CDR3 region has 13 residues. The germline V gene encodes CDR1 MNHEY and CDR2 SMNVEV (reference sequence). CDR3 bases: TGTGCCAGCAGTTACGACAAGAATCAGCCCCAGCATTTT. The encoded protein is CASSYDKNQPQHF.

V gene TRBV5-3 combines with J gene TRBJ2-5; 10 positions agree with TRBD2. TRBV5-3 counts as an open reading frame of uncertain function. There are 19 residues in the CDR3. The J segment lost 2 bases and the V segment lost 0 bases, leaving 13 bases of the junction unmatched. The CDR3 DNA sequence: TGTGCCAGAAGCTTGGGGTCTAGCGGGGGACGGGGTACTCAAGAGACCCAGTACTTC. Encoded protein: CARSLGSSGGRGTQETQYF.

The V call is TRBV7-4, the J call TRBJ2-7, with TRBD2 identical over 11 bases. The CDR3 consists of 19 residues. Unmatched junction bases numbered 15, after V lost 3 bases and J lost 2 bases. Germline V gene lookup returns CDR1 SGHVT and CDR2 SQSDAQ. As DNA, the CDR3 is TGTGCCAGCAGCTTCAACTCAGAAGCATATAGCGGGAGGGCCTACGAGCAGTACTTC. Protein product: CASSFNSEAYSGRAYEQYF.

The chain recombines TRBV9 with TRBJ1-6; D remains ambiguous. Germline CDR1 is SGDLS and CDR2 is YYNGEE. The V end lost 0 bases, the J end lost 6 bases, and 7 bases lay between the germline ends. The CDR3 is 14 amino acids. This chain's CDR3 is CASSVEPVNSPLHF. As DNA, the CDR3 is TGTGCCAGCAGCGTAGAACCAGTTAATTCACCCCTCCACTTT.

For this clone: The junction differs from germline at one of its ends, possibly a read error. The chain has TRBV7-7 and TRBJ2-2, with D maybe TRBD2 (7 bases). Germline values: CDR1 SSHAT, CDR2 FNYEAQ (reference sequence). This CDR3 comprises 14 residues. The CDR3 sequence is CASSWEGDTGELFF. The CDR3 nucleotides read TGTGCTAGCAGCTGGGAGGGGGACACCGGGGAGCTGTTTTTT.

The chain carries TRBV7-9 and TRBJ1-1, with no clear D. Trimming stripped 3 bases from V and 4 bases from J, with 12 bases between. The CDR3 consists of 14 residues. Germline V gives CDR1 SEHNR, CDR2 FQNEAQ (reference sequence). The CDR3 loop reads CASSFTSAGTEAFF. The CDR3 nucleotides read TGTGCCAGCAGCTTCACCTCGGCGGGCACTGAAGCTTTCTTT.

CDR3 DNA: TGTGCCAGCAGTGACCGACACACCAGCACAGATACGCAGTATTTT. It encodes CASSDRHTSTDTQYF. This chain connects TRBV6-4 to TRBJ2-3; the D is unclear. The CDR3 length is 15 residues. Looked up from germline, CDR1 is MRHNA and CDR2 is SNTAGT. The V end lost 2 bases, the J end lost 0 bases, and 9 bases lay between the germline ends.

This chain links TRBV7-2 with TRBJ2-2; D is undetermined. The CDR3 has 12 amino acids. The ends were cut back, 2 bases at V and 5 bases at J, with 3 bases in the middle. Germline CDR1 and CDR2: SGHTA and FQGNSA. The CDR3 reads CASSLITGELFF. DNA of the CDR3: TGTGCCAGCAGCTTAATAACCGGGGAGCTGTTTTTT.

The chain uses TRBV7-3 and TRBJ2-1; TRBD2 matches 11 bases. J lost 10 bases, V lost 2 bases, and 13 bases had no gene match. The germline V gene encodes CDR1 SGHTA and CDR2 FQGTGA. The CDR3 extends over 17 amino acids. DNA of the CDR3: TGTGCCAGCAGCTTACTAGCGGGAGGCACTTCGGGGGGAGAGCAGTTCTTC. Translating gives CASSLLAGGTSGGEQFF.

The sample holds one count of this clone. V and J are TRBV18 and TRBJ2-3, with 7 bases matching TRBD2. The V segment lost 1 base and the J segment 2 bases; nucleotides outside the gene matches: 3. The germline V gene has CDR1 KGHSH and CDR2 LQKENI. The CDR3 covers 15 residues. CDR3 nucleotides: TGTGCCAGCTCACCACGGGCGGGAGTCACAGATACGCAGTATTTT. Encoded protein: CASSPRAGVTDTQYF.

The chain is built from TRBV19 and TRBJ2-7; 8 bases match TRBD2. The V gene end was trimmed by 2 bases and the J gene end by 2 bases; junction bases not matched to a gene: 5. CDR3 length: 15 amino acids. Germline assignment: CDR1 LNHDA and CDR2 SQIVND (reference sequence). CDR3 region: CASSISLADTYEQYF. CDR3 bases: TGTGCCAGTAGTATATCACTAGCGGATACCTACGAGCAGTACTTC.

This sequence joins TRBV12-5 and TRBJ1-1, with D unresolved. V dropped 6 bases and J dropped 1 base, with 12 bases sitting between them. Germline values: CDR1 LGHNT, CDR2 FRNRAP. CDR3 length equals 14 residues. Here the CDR3 reads CASGLGEPNTEAFF. In DNA, the CDR3 is TGTGCTAGTGGCCTCGGGGAGCCGAACACTGAAGCTTTCTTT. Together with reference TRBV12-5 and TRBJ1-1, the CDR3 gives the full variable domain: DARVTQTPRHKVTEMGQEVTMRCQPILGHNTVFWYRQTMMQGLELLAYFRNRAPLDDSGMPKDRFSAEMPDATLATLKIQPSEPRDSAVYFCASGLGEPNTEAFFGQGTRLTVV.

V gene TRBV5-4 combines with J gene TRBJ2-3; 8 bases are a match to TRBD1. With 0 bases clipped from V and 2 bases from J, the junction kept 2 bases outside the gene matches. The germline gives CDR1 SGHNT, CDR2 YYREEE (reference sequence). CDR3 length equals 15 residues. The CDR3 here is CASSLEDRATDTQYF. As DNA, the CDR3 is TGTGCCAGCAGCTTGGAGGACAGGGCCACAGATACGCAGTATTTT.

This clone was recorded only once. The chain combines TRBV27 with TRBJ1-4, with D unclear. The germline CDR1 and CDR2 sequences are MNHEY and SMNVEV (reference sequence). This CDR3 comprises 14 residues. Deletions cut 7 bases from V and 8 bases from J, with 17 bases between. The CDR3 DNA follows: TGTGCCAGCACAAAGGCGGGATATCAGGAAAAACTGTTTTTT. This encodes CASTKAGYQEKLFF.

V and J are TRBV5-6 and TRBJ2-7; 8 bases are a match to TRBD2. This CDR3 is built from 16 residues. V gave up 4 bases and J gave up 4 bases; unmatched junction bases: 13. Germline loops: CDR1 SGHDT, CDR2 YYEEEE. CDR3: CASSRTGTRPWYEQYF. The CDR3 nucleotides are TGTGCCAGCAGCCGCACCGGGACTAGACCATGGTACGAGCAGTACTTC.

V and J are TRBV6-1 and TRBJ1-2; TRBD1 aligns across 7 bases. The junction had 3 bases not matched to a gene; V was cut back by 0 bases and J by 5 bases. Germline CDR1 and CDR2: MNHNS and SASEGT. The CDR3 length is 14 residues. This chain's CDR3 is CASSEAGTAYGYTF. The CDR3 nucleotides read TGTGCCAGCAGTGAAGCCGGGACAGCATATGGCTACACCTTC.

The J gene is TRBJ2-7, the V gene TRBV19; 9 bases fit TRBD1. The CDR3 extends over 15 amino acids. Germline V CDR1 and CDR2: LNHDA, SQIVND (reference sequence). Trimming removed 4 bases from V and 3 bases from J; junction bases left unmatched: 7. The CDR3 protein is CASSKPGTGIYEQYF. CDR3 nucleotide sequence: TGTGCCAGTAGTAAGCCCGGGACAGGGATCTACGAGCAGTACTTC. The full variable domain, in which reference TRBV19 and TRBJ2-7 provide the parts outside the CDR3, is DGGITQSPKYLFRKEGQNVTLSCEQNLNHDAMYWYRQDPGQGLRLIYYSQIVNDFQKGDIAEGYSVSREKKESFPLTVTSAQKNPTAFYLCASSKPGTGIYEQYFGPGTRLTVT.

This chain's CDR3 is CASSLPGTGGLTEAFF. CDR3 DNA: TGTGCCAGCAGCTTGCCCGGGACAGGGGGCCTCACTGAAGCTTTCTTT. The rearrangement joins TRBV5-6 to TRBJ1-1; 12 nucleotides agree with TRBD1. Per the germline V gene, CDR1 is SGHDT and CDR2 is YYEEEE. CDR3 size: 16 residues. The trim removed 1 base at V and 4 bases at J, leaving 5 bases unmatched.

Comment on this clone: Additional DNA sequences in this sample encode the identical CDR3. The chain uses TRBV5-1 and TRBJ2-7; TRBD2 is a possible D gene (6 bases). Germline CDR1 is SGHRS and CDR2 is YFSETQ. The ends were cut back, 5 bases at V and 4 bases at J, with 7 bases in the middle. This CDR3 spans 11 amino acids. This CDR3 reads CASRGRYEQYF. Written as DNA, the CDR3 is TGCGCCAGCAGAGGGAGGTACGAGCAGTACTTC.

In this sample, this clone turned up once. The chain is built from TRBV14 and TRBJ1-2; D might be TRBD1 (5 bases). The V gene lost 1 base and the J gene lost 4 bases, with 13 bases spanning the gap. Germline V lookup: CDR1 SGHDN, CDR2 FVKESK. The CDR3 spans 15 residues. The CDR3 sequence is CASSQARGGTYGYTF. The CDR3 DNA reads TGTGCCAGCAGCCAAGCCCGCGGGGGGACCTATGGCTACACCTTC.